This T cell receptor beta chain is drawn from a study of CD8 T cells in Susac syndrome. Germline CDR1 and CDR2: LGHNA and YSLEER. This CDR3 is 17 amino acids long. Germline trimming cut 3 bases from V and 1 base from J; bases unmatched to any gene: 6. TCR beta from blood CD8+ and CD4+ T cells was sequenced. With random hexamers, about 0.5 to 1 ug RNA was reverse transcribed. By means of immunoSEQ multiplex PCR, TCR beta CDR3 spanning 54 Vbeta and 13 Jbeta underwent amplification. One entry per CDR3 protein, called by TCRdb with MiXCR from the immunoSEQ multiplex PCR reads. The sample consists of 250,000 to 300,000 distinct CDR3 sequences, roughly 85% of them appearing once.

The chain carries TRBV4-3 and TRBJ2-1, with TRBD1 identical over 10 bases. The specimen was CD8+ T cells from PBMCs. The receptor was derived from a human donor with multiple sclerosis. The CDR3 DNA sequence: TGCGCCAGCAGCCAGGGACAGGGGTGGTCATCCTACAATGAGCAGTTCTTC. The encoded protein is CASSQGQGWSSYNEQFF.